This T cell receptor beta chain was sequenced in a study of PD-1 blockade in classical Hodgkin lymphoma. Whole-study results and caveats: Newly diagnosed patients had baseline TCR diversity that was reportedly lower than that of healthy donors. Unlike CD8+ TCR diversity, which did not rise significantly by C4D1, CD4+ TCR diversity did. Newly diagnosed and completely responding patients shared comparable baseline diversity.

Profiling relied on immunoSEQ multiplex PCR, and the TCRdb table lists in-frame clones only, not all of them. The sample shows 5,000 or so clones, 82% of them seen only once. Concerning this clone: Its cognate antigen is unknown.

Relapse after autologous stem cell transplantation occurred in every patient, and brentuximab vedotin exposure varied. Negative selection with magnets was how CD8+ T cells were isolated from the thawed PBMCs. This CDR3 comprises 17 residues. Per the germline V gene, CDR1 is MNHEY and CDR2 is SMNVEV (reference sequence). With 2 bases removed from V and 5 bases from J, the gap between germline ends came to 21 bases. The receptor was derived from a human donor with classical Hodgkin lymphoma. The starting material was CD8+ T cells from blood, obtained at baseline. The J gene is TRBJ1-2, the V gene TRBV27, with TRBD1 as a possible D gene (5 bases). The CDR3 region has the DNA TGTGCCAGCAGTTTAACGCTGAGGGACGGATACAAATATGGCTACACCTTC. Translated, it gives CASSLTLRDGYKYGYTF.